The 10 T cell receptor beta chains listed next were all sequenced from one sample in a study of CD8 T cells in Susac syndrome. Reverse transcription of roughly 0.5 to 1 ug RNA was carried out with random hexamers. From the immunoSEQ multiplex PCR reads, TCRdb called clonotypes with MiXCR, one entry per CDR3 protein. The sample includes about 300,000 distinct CDR3 sequences, 85% of them seen just once. Sequencing was carried out using CD8+ T cells from PBMCs. These receptors were obtained from a human donor with multiple sclerosis.

The chain is built from TRBV28 and TRBJ1-5; D unclear. V dropped 7 bases and J dropped 7 bases, with 14 bases sitting between them. Germline CDR1 MDHEN, CDR2 SYDVKM. The CDR3 length is 13 residues. The CDR3 spells CASTRVGAQPQHF. CDR3 nucleotides: TGTGCCAGCACCCGTGTGGGAGCACAGCCCCAGCATTTT.

The chain combines TRBV7-6 with TRBJ2-7; the D is unclear. This CDR3 has 15 amino acids. Germline V gene lookup returns CDR1 SGHVS and CDR2 FNYEAQ. The V and J ends lost 1 base and 5 bases respectively, with 15 bases between them. CDR3 residues: CASSLVTGSGDEQYF. The DNA of the CDR3 is TGTGCCAGCAGCTTAGTGACCGGGTCTGGAGACGAGCAGTACTTC.

J is TRBJ2-5 and V is TRBV6-5, with TRBD2 matching 8 bases. Germline-derived CDR1 and CDR2 are MNHEY and SVGAGI. Trimming removed 5 bases from V and 2 bases from J; junction bases left unmatched: 7. The length of the CDR3 is 15 residues. The CDR3 nucleotides are TGTGCCAGCAGTCCGACAGCGGGAGTACAAGAGACCCAGTACTTC. Translating gives CASSPTAGVQETQYF.

The chain links TRBV7-9 to TRBJ2-5, with 10 positions matching TRBD2. The CDR3 covers 17 residues. Trimming cost V 4 bases and J 4 bases; bases outside gene matches: 12. The germline CDR1 and CDR2 sequences are SEHNR and FQNEAQ (reference sequence). The DNA of the CDR3 is TGTGCCAGCAGCTCCGGACTAGCGGAGGGGCTACGAGAGACCCAGTACTTC. Translated, it gives CASSSGLAEGLRETQYF.

The genes are TRBV5-1 and TRBJ1-5; possible D gene TRBD1, 6 bases. The CDR3 has 13 residues. V shed 7 bases and J shed 4 bases, with 12 bases lying between them. Germline CDR1 is SGHRS and CDR2 is YFSETQ. In nucleotides, the CDR3 is TGCGCCAGCGCAACAGGGTTGAATCAGCCCCAGCATTTT. As protein: CASATGLNQPQHF.

The chain has TRBV20-1 and TRBJ2-7; D ambiguous. The CDR3 consists of 11 residues. V was pared by 2 bases and J by 4 bases, with 6 bases between. CDR1 and CDR2 (germline): DFQATT, SNEGSKA (reference sequence). CDR3: CSARWGYEQYF. In nucleotides, the CDR3 is TGCAGTGCTAGATGGGGTTACGAGCAGTACTTC.

The chain has TRBV11-2 and TRBJ1-4, with no clear D. There are 12 residues in the CDR3. V was cut by 5 bases and J by 8 bases, with 9 bases left in between. Germline V CDR1 and CDR2: SGHAT, FQNNGV. The CDR3 DNA is TGTGCCAGCAGCCCGGGAGGCGAAAAACTGTTTTTT. Its translation: CASSPGGEKLFF.

The rearrangement joins TRBV24-1 to TRBJ2-5; D remains ambiguous. The V gene's germline CDR1 is KGHDR and CDR2 SFDVKD. Trimming pared 2 bases from V and 4 bases from J, leaving 10 bases between. CDR3 length: 14 residues. CDR3 bases: TGTGCCACCAGTGATTGGGGTGGCGCAGAGACCCAGTACTTC. Its translation: CATSDWGGAETQYF.

The J gene is TRBJ2-1, the V gene TRBV11-2; 7 nucleotides line up with TRBD2. CDR1 and CDR2 (germline): SGHAT, FQNNGV. This CDR3 is built from 11 residues. The ends lost 5 bases at V and 12 bases at J; junction bases unmatched: 4. The CDR3 DNA reads as TGTGCCAGCAGCCAGCGGGAACGGCAGTTCTTC. Amino acid sequence: CASSQRERQFF.

This chain connects TRBV4-1 to TRBJ1-1; the D gene is possibly TRBD1 (6 bases). Trimming removed 8 bases from V and 5 bases from J, with 12 bases in between. Per germline, CDR1 MGHRA and CDR2 YSYEKL. The CDR3 totals 12 residues. CDR3 DNA sequence: TGCGCCAGCCGAACAGGGAGAACTGAAGCTTTCTTT. Translating gives CASRTGRTEAFF.